This TCR beta chain emerged from a study of blood T cells in healthy people across ages. Points from the study as a whole: Older age coincided with a roughly linear decline in TCR beta diversity per million T cells. Strong correlation linked observed beta diversity and percent naive T cells. CMV infection status of these donors was not known.

Through a sample-barcoded 5' primer and a J-beta primer mix, a second PCR was run for roughly 6 to 12 cycles. TCRdb independently ran MiXCR on the 5' RACE reads; one entry per CDR3 protein. The profile shows under 2,000,000 distinct CDR3 sequences, 49% of them singletons. CDR3 size: 14 residues. Between the trimmed V and J ends, which lost 5 bases and 1 base, there was a span of 11 bases. CDR1 and CDR2 (germline): LNHNV, YYDKDF (reference sequence). There are a few counts of this clonotype. Its matching antigen is unknown. V usage is TRBV15 and J usage is TRBJ2-5; D is possibly TRBD1 or TRBD2 (5 bases each). The origin of this receptor is a woman between 40 and 55 years old in good health. Sequencing was carried out using blood. CDR3 coding DNA: TGTGCCACCAGCCGGGGACGGCCCCAAGAGACCCAGTACTTC. Encoded protein: CATSRGRPQETQYF.